The sequence of this TCR beta chain was determined in a study of blood T cells in healthy people across ages. Points from the study as a whole: Reliance upon unsorted PBMCs precluded definitive naive versus antigen-experienced comparison.

Germline assignment: CDR1 SGHDN and CDR2 FVKESK. This CDR3 has 11 residues. In regard to this clonotype: Its specificity is not known. A junction end diverges from the germline sequence, so it may reflect a read error.

Next came a second PCR, run for about 6 to 11 cycles, which used a sample-barcoded 5' primer along with a J-beta primer mix. TCRdb redid the calling of the 5' RACE reads with MiXCR, one entry per CDR3 protein. The top ten clones hold roughly 8.2% of a sample with 1.5 million to 2 million distinct CDR3 sequences, 28% of them seen once. The source of this sequence is a woman aged 25 to 39 in good health. Sequencing was done on a sample of blood. The rearrangement joins TRBV14 to TRBJ2-5; D is ambiguous. The CDR3 nucleotides are TGTGCCAGCAGCCAAGCAGAGACCCGGTACTTC. Its translation: CASSQAETRYF. The full variable domain, with the rest looked up from reference TRBV14 and TRBJ2-5, is EAGVTQFPSHSVIEKGQTVTLRCDPISGHDNLYWYRRVMGKEIKFLLHFVKESKQDESGMPNNRFLAERTGGTYSTLKVQPAELEDSGVYFCASSQAETRYFGPGTRLLVL.